This is a list of T cell receptor beta chains from one sample in a study of metastatic and nonmetastatic thyroid tumors. With MiXCR, TCRdb called clones anew from the PCR reads. The data show tens of thousands of clones, under 25% seen once. Sequenced: blood. The origin of the receptors is a female donor with papillary thyroid cancer or a benign thyroid nodule (not recorded which). Some clones in this sample may be carry-over from other donors' samples. The CDR3 runs from the conserved cysteine through the conserved F or W. Fields, in order: J gene, clone size, V gene, D gene, CDR3 length, CDR3 DNA, CDR3 protein. The D gene is left open where the match is weak. The listing skips clone size in some rows; elsewhere it reads once, few, many or a size class.

J: TRBJ2-2
size: -
V: TRBV19
D: TRBD2
length: 17
DNA: TGTGCCAGTAGTATCATCCGCGGGGGGAGAAACACCGTGGAGCTGTTTTTT
CDR3: CASSIIRGGRNTVELFF

J: TRBJ1-6
size: few
V: TRBV3-1
D: -
length: 15
DNA: TGTGCCAGCAGCCAAGGGAGCTCCTATAATTCACCCCTCCACTTT
CDR3: CASSQGSSYNSPLHF

J: TRBJ1-5
size: -
V: TRBV7-2
D: -
length: 13
DNA: TGTGCCAGCAGCTCAGAGATCCTGCAGCCCCAGCATTTT
CDR3: CASSSEILQPQHF

J: TRBJ2-7
size: many
V: TRBV19
D: TRBD1
length: 13
DNA: TGTGCCAGTAGTCCTTGGACAGGCGGCGAGCAGTACTTC
CDR3: CASSPWTGGEQYF

J: TRBJ1-1
size: few
V: TRBV27
D: -
length: 13
DNA: TGTGCCAGCAGACGACGTGTGCAGAGCGAAGCTTTATTT
CDR3: CASRRRVQSEALF

J: TRBJ1-1
size: -
V: TRBV6-1
D: -
length: 17
DNA: TGTGCCAGCAGTGAAAAGGCGGCGCTTTATTCTGACATTGATCCTAACTTT
CDR3: CASSEKAALYSDIDPNF

J: TRBJ2-7
size: many
V: TRBV30
D: -
length: 11
DNA: TGTGCCTGGGGCTCAGCCTACGAGCAGTACTTC
CDR3: CAWGSAYEQYF

J: TRBJ1-6
size: few
V: TRBV24-1
D: -
length: 13
DNA: TGTGCCACCAGTCTGACAGCTAATTCACCCCTCCACTTT
CDR3: CATSLTANSPLHF

J: TRBJ2-7
size: few
V: TRBV6-1
D: TRBD1
length: 13
DNA: TGTGCCAGCAGTCGGACAGGTGTAAATGAGCAGTACTTC
CDR3: CASSRTGVNEQYF

J: TRBJ2-3
size: many
V: TRBV3-1
D: TRBD2
length: 14
DNA: TGTGCCAGCAGCCGCGGGGGTTCCACAGATACGCAGTATTTT
CDR3: CASSRGGSTDTQYF

J: TRBJ1-2
size: few
V: TRBV15
D: TRBD1
length: 14
DNA: TGTGCCACCAGCAGACGAGACAGGGTCTATGGCTACACCTTC
CDR3: CATSRRDRVYGYTF

J: TRBJ2-3
size: -
V: TRBV11-1
D: TRBD2
length: 16
DNA: TGTGCCAGCAGCAGGACTAGCGGGGGGGCTGGATATACGCAGTATTTT
CDR3: CASSRTSGGAGYTQYF

J: TRBJ2-5
size: few
V: TRBV20-1
D: TRBD2
length: 14
DNA: TGCAGTGCTATTACTAGCGGGGCAGAAGAGACCCAGTACTTC
CDR3: CSAITSGAEETQYF

J: TRBJ2-7
size: -
V: TRBV7-3
D: TRBD1
length: 13
DNA: TGTGCCAGCAGTTCGGCAGGGGGCAACGAGCAGTACTTC
CDR3: CASSSAGGNEQYF

J: TRBJ2-3
size: many
V: TRBV6-5
D: TRBD2
length: 16
DNA: TGTGCCAGCAGTTACTTTACAGCGGGGGGCACAGATACGCAGTATTTT
CDR3: CASSYFTAGGTDTQYF

J: TRBJ2-3
size: many
V: TRBV12-3/TRBV12-4
D: -
length: 15
DNA: TGTGCCAGCAGTTTATCCGCGGCAGGTGACGATACGCAGTATTTT
CDR3: CASSLSAAGDDTQYF

J: TRBJ1-4
size: -
V: TRBV30
D: TRBD1
length: 14
DNA: TGTGCCTGGAGTAGACAGGGCGGATATGAAAAACTGTTTTTT
CDR3: CAWSRQGGYEKLFF

J: TRBJ1-1
size: few
V: TRBV10-3
D: TRBD1
length: 14
DNA: TGTGCCACCTCCTCAGGGGGAATGAACACTGAAGCTTTCTTT
CDR3: CATSSGGMNTEAFF

J: TRBJ1-1
size: -
V: TRBV12-3/TRBV12-4
D: -
length: 13
DNA: TGTGCCAACTTGGTGGACAGTTCCACTGAAGCTTTCTTT
CDR3: CANLVDSSTEAFF

J: TRBJ1-1
size: -
V: TRBV20-1
D: -
length: 16
DNA: TGCAGTGCCCTGGACGGGGGGAGGGGCATGAACACTGAAGCTTTCTTT
CDR3: CSALDGGRGMNTEAFF

J: TRBJ2-5
size: -
V: TRBV28
D: TRBD2
length: 16
DNA: TGTGCCAGCCGAGGGACCGGGACTAGCGGGAGTGAGACCCAGTACTTC
CDR3: CASRGTGTSGSETQYF

J: TRBJ2-5
size: many
V: TRBV20-1
D: -
length: 16
DNA: TGCAGTGCTATGGTCTTGCGGGGAAGAATCCAAGAGACCCAGTACTTC
CDR3: CSAMVLRGRIQETQYF

J: TRBJ2-1
size: -
V: TRBV5-1
D: -
length: 14
DNA: TGCGCCAGCAGCTTGGTAGTAGCGGACAATGAGCAGTTCTTC
CDR3: CASSLVVADNEQFF

J: TRBJ2-5
size: many
V: TRBV24-1
D: -
length: 15
DNA: TGTGCCACCAGTGAGACCCAACAGGGGAGGGAGACCCAGTACTTC
CDR3: CATSETQQGRETQYF

J: TRBJ2-5
size: -
V: TRBV5-6
D: -
length: 9
DNA: TGTGCCCGGGGGCTGACCCAGTACTTC
CDR3: CARGLTQYF

J: TRBJ1-6
size: -
V: TRBV20-1
D: -
length: 15
DNA: TGCAGTCCTAGAAGAGGTAACGGGAATAATTCACCCCTCCACTTT
CDR3: CSPRRGNGNNSPLHF

J: TRBJ1-1
size: -
V: TRBV6-1
D: TRBD1
length: 14
DNA: TGTGCCAGCAGGACCGGACAGGGGGACACTGAAGCTTTCTTT
CDR3: CASRTGQGDTEAFF

J: TRBJ2-1
size: many
V: TRBV6-1
D: TRBD2
length: 18
DNA: TGTGCCAGCAGTGGTCTGGGGTTTAGCGGGAGGGCCGACAATGAGCAGTTCTTC
CDR3: CASSGLGFSGRADNEQFF

J: TRBJ1-5
size: few
V: TRBV6-2/TRBV6-3
D: -
length: 13
DNA: TGTGCCAGCTCGGTGTATAGCAATCAGCCCCAGCATTTT
CDR3: CASSVYSNQPQHF

J: TRBJ2-3
size: -
V: TRBV30
D: TRBD2
length: 14
DNA: TGTGCCTGGAGGTTAGCGGGGGGCACAGATACGCAGTATTTT
CDR3: CAWRLAGGTDTQYF

J: TRBJ1-5
size: many
V: TRBV19
D: -
length: 13
DNA: TGTGCCAGTAGTATAGAAGCTAATCAGCCCCAGCATTTT
CDR3: CASSIEANQPQHF

J: TRBJ1-2
size: medium-sized
V: TRBV12-3/TRBV12-4
D: -
length: 13
DNA: TGTGCCAGCAGTTTAGCAGCTAACTATGGCTACACCTTC
CDR3: CASSLAANYGYTF

J: TRBJ2-1
size: -
V: TRBV20-1
D: TRBD2
length: 13
DNA: TGCAGTGCCAAGCGGGGTCTTTTAAATGAGCAGTTCTTC
CDR3: CSAKRGLLNEQFF

J: TRBJ1-5
size: many
V: TRBV2
D: -
length: 13
DNA: TGTGCCAGCAGAATGGACGGCTCGGTGCCCCAGCATTTT
CDR3: CASRMDGSVPQHF

J: TRBJ2-1
size: many
V: TRBV5-1
D: -
length: 14
DNA: TGCGCCACTCAAGCGGACAGCTCCTACAATGAGCAGTTCTTC
CDR3: CATQADSSYNEQFF

J: TRBJ2-7
size: -
V: TRBV28
D: -
length: 12
DNA: TGTGCCAGCAGTCCCCCGCAACGCGAGCAGTACTTC
CDR3: CASSPPQREQYF

J: TRBJ2-3
size: many
V: TRBV4-2
D: -
length: 16
DNA: TGTGCCAGCAGCCAAGATCTAGGGAGTCGCACAGATACGCAGTATTTT
CDR3: CASSQDLGSRTDTQYF

J: TRBJ1-5
size: -
V: TRBV5-1
D: TRBD1
length: 18
DNA: TGCGCCAGCAGATACGCTCCGGGACAGGGTTATAGCAATCAGCCCCAGCATTTT
CDR3: CASRYAPGQGYSNQPQHF

J: TRBJ2-1
size: -
V: TRBV28
D: TRBD1
length: 12
DNA: TGTGCCAGCAGTGGGACAGGGGGTGAGCAGTTCTTC
CDR3: CASSGTGGEQFF

J: TRBJ2-2
size: many
V: TRBV14
D: TRBD2
length: 18
DNA: TGTGCCAGCAGCCATCGACTAGCGGGATGGAAGGAATTTGGGGAGCTGTTTTTT
CDR3: CASSHRLAGWKEFGELFF

J: TRBJ1-6
size: once
V: TRBV12-3/TRBV12-4
D: -
length: 14
DNA: TGTGCCAGCAGTTTCGCGGCAGGGGTTTCACCCCTCCACTTT
CDR3: CASSFAAGVSPLHF

J: TRBJ2-5
size: few
V: TRBV10-3
D: TRBD2
length: 11
DNA: TGTGCCATACAGCGGGGAGAGACCCAGTACTTC
CDR3: CAIQRGETQYF

J: TRBJ1-1
size: few
V: TRBV30
D: -
length: 13
DNA: TGTGCCTGGAATCGGCCGGCCTCGGGTGAAGCTTTCTTT
CDR3: CAWNRPASGEAFF

J: TRBJ2-1
size: many
V: TRBV6-2/TRBV6-3
D: TRBD1
length: 15
DNA: TGTGCCAGCAGTTACTGGCAAGCAGGGGGCGACGAGCAGTTCTTC
CDR3: CASSYWQAGGDEQFF

J: TRBJ1-1
size: -
V: TRBV12-3/TRBV12-4
D: -
length: 15
DNA: TGTGCCAGCAGTTTAGGGGGACCTGGGAACACTGAAGCTTTCTTT
CDR3: CASSLGGPGNTEAFF

J: TRBJ1-2
size: many
V: TRBV10-3
D: TRBD1
length: 14
DNA: TGTGCCACCTCAACGGACAGGGGAGACTATGGCTACACCTTC
CDR3: CATSTDRGDYGYTF

J: TRBJ1-2
size: many
V: TRBV30
D: TRBD1
length: 14
DNA: TGTGCCTGGAGTGTAAAGGGGGCAGGCTATGGCTACACCTTC
CDR3: CAWSVKGAGYGYTF

J: TRBJ1-6
size: medium-sized
V: TRBV6-1
D: -
length: 14
DNA: TGTGCCAGCAACCAACGACAGGAGAATTCACCCCTCCACTTT
CDR3: CASNQRQENSPLHF

J: TRBJ1-2
size: once
V: TRBV5-1
D: -
length: 15
DNA: TGCGCCAGCAGCTTGGCCCCGACAGCCGGACGGGGCTACACCTTC
CDR3: CASSLAPTAGRGYTF

J: TRBJ1-2
size: many
V: TRBV19
D: -
length: 15
DNA: TGTGCCAGTAGTATACCATGGGACTCCACCTATGGCTACACCTTC
CDR3: CASSIPWDSTYGYTF

J: TRBJ1-5
size: many
V: TRBV12-3/TRBV12-4
D: -
length: 14
DNA: TGTGCCAGCAGCTACTCAGGGGGCAATCAGCCCCAGCATTTT
CDR3: CASSYSGGNQPQHF

J: TRBJ1-5
size: -
V: TRBV5-1
D: -
length: 15
DNA: TGCGCCAGCAGCTTGGGGGTTGGGGTACAGTCGGCCCAGCATTTT
CDR3: CASSLGVGVQSAQHF

J: TRBJ2-7
size: -
V: TRBV5-6
D: -
length: 15
DNA: TGTGCCAGTACAGGGAACCGGGAGCAAGACTACGAGCAGTACTTC
CDR3: CASTGNREQDYEQYF

J: TRBJ1-5
size: many
V: TRBV6-5
D: TRBD1
length: 14
DNA: TGTGCCAGCAGTTACCGCAGGGGGGATCAGCCCCAGCATTTT
CDR3: CASSYRRGDQPQHF

J: TRBJ1-5
size: many
V: TRBV2
D: -
length: 14
DNA: TGTGCCAGCAAGGACGAAACAGACAATCAGCCCCAGCATTTT
CDR3: CASKDETDNQPQHF

J: TRBJ2-3
size: many
V: TRBV7-6
D: -
length: 14
DNA: TGTGCCAGCAGCTGGAGGGACGGCGCAGATACGCAGTATTTT
CDR3: CASSWRDGADTQYF

J: TRBJ2-1
size: medium-sized
V: TRBV15
D: TRBD2
length: 13
DNA: TGTGCCACCAGCGGACTAGCGGACAATGAGCAGTTCTTC
CDR3: CATSGLADNEQFF

J: TRBJ2-5
size: -
V: TRBV7-2
D: TRBD1
length: 13
DNA: TGTGCCAGCAGCCGGACAGGGGGTGAGACCCAGTACTTC
CDR3: CASSRTGGETQYF

J: TRBJ2-3
size: -
V: TRBV6-2/TRBV6-3
D: -
length: 21
DNA: TGTGCCAGCAGTTACCGTCTAGCGTCCGCTTTCCGGGATCAAGAGGCAGATACGCAGTATTTT
CDR3: CASSYRLASAFRDQEADTQYF

J: TRBJ2-3
size: few
V: TRBV29-1
D: -
length: 16
DNA: TGCAGCGTTGAAGAAGCGGAGCCTTCTAACACAGATACGCAGTATTTT
CDR3: CSVEEAEPSNTDTQYF